The 26 T cell receptor beta chains below come from one sample, sequenced in a study of CD8+ T cells in alopecia areata. Following extraction, RNA underwent reverse transcription to cDNA, which served as the sequencing template. Clones were sequenced by immunoSEQ multiplex PCR, and TCRdb holds only the in-frame ones, with some missing. The sample was found to contain about 270,000 clones, and every one recurs. CD4, CD8alpha, NKG2D, NKG2ACE and other markers guided sorting of pooled cutaneous lymph node cells. Sequenced: CD4+ T cells sorted from a lymph node. Receptors originate from a C3H/HeJ mouse with alopecia areata. MHC haplotype: H2-k.

In its sample, this clone was seen a few times. All gene names here are mouse names. With the read ending 4 residues before the CDR3 end, the germline J gene is used to fill in that end. Other DNA sequences in this specimen translate into the identical CDR3. V usage is TRBV5 and J usage is TRBJ2-7, with D possibly TRBD2 on 6 matching bases. Germline CDR1 LGHNA, CDR2 YNLKQL (reference sequence). CDR3 length: 13 amino acids. The CDR3 spells CASSQDLGYEQYF. Incomplete CDR3 DNA: TGTGCCAGCAGCCAAGATCTGGGGTAT.

As regards this clone: Gene names refer to mouse genes. The CDR3 end falls 4 residues outside the read, so it is completed with the germline J gene. The identical CDR3 is also encoded by other nucleotide sequences in the sample. The genes are TRBV5 and TRBJ1-2, with TRBD1 identical over 8 bases. CDR1 LGHNA and CDR2 YNLKQL come from the germline V gene (reference sequence). The CDR3 runs to 15 residues. The V segment lost 4 bases and the J segment 0 bases; nucleotides outside the gene matches: 4. This chain's CDR3 is CASSPGTGANSDYTF. The part of the CDR3 DNA that was read is TGTGCCAGCAGCCCCGGGACAGGTGCAAACTCC.

As for this clone: Any gene name here is a mouse gene name. The CDR3 goes on 4 residues after the read ends, and that part is filled in from the germline J gene. The chain is built from TRBV19 and TRBJ2-3; 10 nucleotides match TRBD2. Trimming at V came to 5 bases and at J to 2 bases, leaving 8 bases not matched to a gene. CDR1 is FNHDT and CDR2 is SITEND in the germline V gene (reference sequence). The CDR3 length is 16 residues. CDR3 in amino acids: CASRLLGGRDAETLYF. The part of the CDR3 DNA that was read is TGTGCCAGCAGGCTCCTGGGGGGGCGCGATGCAGAA.

In its sample, this clone was seen a few times. Mouse names are used for the genes. The CDR3 end is not reached by the read, which stops 4 residues before it; the germline J gene fills it in. The chain couples TRBV19 to TRBJ2-2; 12 nucleotides align to TRBD1. Germline CDR1 reads FNHDT; CDR2 reads SITEND (reference sequence). The length of the CDR3 is 15 residues. V lost 4 bases, J lost 4 bases, and 2 bases stayed unmatched. The CDR3 reads CASSGTGGPTGQLYF. Partial CDR3 DNA: TGTGCCAGCAGTGGGACAGGGGGCCCCACCGGG.

Of note for this clone: Germline and genes: mouse. With the read ending 4 residues before the CDR3 end, the germline J gene is used to fill in that end. The J gene is TRBJ1-1, the V gene TRBV13-3, with D perhaps TRBD1 (6 bases). This CDR3 has 12 amino acids. The V end was cut by 5 bases, the J end by 3 bases, with 8 bases between. CDR1 and CDR2 from the germline V gene are NNHDY and SYVADS. CDR3 amino acids: CASRYRDTEVFF. The CDR3 DNA, read in part, is TGTGCCAGCAGGTACAGGGACACA.

This clone was counted between two and nine times. A much more abundant neighbour one base away suggests this may be a read error. Mouse germline and gene names are used. The read is 4 residues too short to cover the CDR3 end, so that end is filled in from the germline J gene. The sample has other DNA sequences that encode this CDR3 too. The gene calls are TRBV19 and TRBJ2-2, with D possibly matching TRBD1 (5 bases). From germline, CDR1 is FNHDT and CDR2 SITEND (reference sequence). Trimming cost V 3 bases and J 0 bases, with 6 bases left between them. The CDR3 consists of 14 residues. The CDR3 protein is CASSRTSNTGQLYF. The DNA read from the CDR3 is TGTGCCAGCAGTAGGACATCAAACACCGGG.

This clone was picked up a small number of times. Genes and germline are mouse. The read terminates 4 residues before the CDR3 end, so the remaining end is supplied by the germline J gene. The chain has TRBV5 and TRBJ2-7, with 7 positions matching TRBD2. This CDR3 is 14 amino acids long. V lost 2 bases and J lost 2; bases outside the gene matches: 3. Per the germline V gene, CDR1 is LGHNA and CDR2 is YNLKQL (reference sequence). Partial CDR3 DNA: TGTGCCAGCAGCCAAACTGGGGCTGCCTAT. Protein product: CASSQTGAAY. The complete CDR3 sequence is CASSQTGAAYEQYF.

Concerning this clone: The gene names given are mouse names. The read finishes 4 residues shy of the CDR3 end, and the germline J gene is used to complete it. Additional DNA sequences in this sample encode the identical CDR3. The chain uses TRBV19 and TRBJ2-4; 7 bases align to TRBD2. The CDR3 is 15 amino acids. Trimming took 4 bases from V and 0 from J; bases not matched to a gene: 5. Germline-derived CDR1 and CDR2 are FNHDT and SITEND (reference sequence). Incomplete CDR3 DNA: TGTGCCAGCAGTTTGACTGGGAGTAGTCAAAAC. As protein: CASSLTGSSQN. The entire CDR3 is CASSLTGSSQNTLYF. Combining the CDR3 with reference TRBV19 and TRBJ2-4 gives the whole variable domain GGIITQTPKFLIGQEGQKLTLKCQQNFNHDTMYWYRQDSGKGLRLIYYSITENDLQKGDLSEGYDASREKKSSFSLTVTSAQKNEMAVFLCASSLTGSSQNTLYFGAGTRLSVL.

This clone has more than one count but fewer than ten. Any gene name here is a mouse gene name. Read sequence stops 4 residues before the CDR3 end, and the germline J gene provides the missing end. Additional DNA sequences in this sample encode the identical CDR3. V gene TRBV17 combines with J gene TRBJ1-1; TRBD1 matches at 8 bases. Germline V gene lookup returns CDR1 MNHDT and CDR2 YYDKIL. The CDR3 covers 15 residues. V dropped 1 base and J dropped 0; count of bases not matched to a gene: 1. This CDR3 is CASSRAGQANTEVFF. The DNA read from the CDR3 is TGTGCTAGCAGTAGAGCGGGACAGGCAAACACA.

Remarks on this clone: All gene names here are mouse names. From the germline J gene comes the end of the CDR3, since the read stops 4 residues before it. The chain is built from TRBV13-1 and TRBJ2-1, with D tentatively TRBD1 (5 bases). Germline CDR1 is NSHNY and CDR2 is SYGAGN. Deletions cut 0 bases from V and 5 bases from J, with 6 bases between. This CDR3 comprises 13 residues. The CDR3 here is CASSDEDNAEQFF. The sequenced part of the CDR3 DNA is TGTGCCAGCAGTGATGAGGACAATGCT.

In regard to this clone: Genes and germline are mouse. The DNA ends 4 residues before the CDR3 does, and the rest of the CDR3 is filled in from the germline J gene. The sample carries other DNA sequences with the same CDR3. The chain is built from TRBV13-3 and TRBJ1-2, with TRBD1 matching over 9 bases. V lost 0 bases to trimming and J lost 3 bases; unmatched junction nucleotides: 0. The length of the CDR3 is 14 residues. Germline-derived CDR1 and CDR2 are NNHDY and SYVADS. CDR3 DNA, as far as it was read: TGTGCCAGCAGTGATGGGACAGGGGACTCC. Protein: CASSDGTGDS. The full CDR3 reads CASSDGTGDSDYTF.

This clone was recorded a few times. Gene names and germline refer to mouse. The CDR3 goes on 4 residues after the read ends, and that part is filled in from the germline J gene. The genes are TRBV31 and TRBJ2-1; 10 nucleotides align to TRBD2. CDR3 length: 13 amino acids. The V segment lost 4 bases and the J segment 5 bases; nucleotides outside the gene matches: 2. Germline V CDR1 and CDR2: GKSSPN, SITVG. CDR3 bases read: TGTGCCTGGACTGGGGGGGCCCATGCT. Translated: CAWTGGAHA. The entire CDR3 protein is CAWTGGAHAEQFF.

Note on this clone: Gene names and germline refer to mouse. The missing CDR3 end, 4 residues past where the read stops, is filled in from the germline J gene. Within the sample, other DNA sequences also encode this same CDR3. This chain links TRBV13-1 with TRBJ2-1, with 14 bases lining up with TRBD2. CDR3 length: 15 amino acids. Germline V gene lookup returns CDR1 NSHNY and CDR2 SYGAGN. Germline trimming cut 3 bases from V and 6 bases from J; bases unmatched to any gene: 2. Here the CDR3 reads CASSGGLGGLAEQFF. CDR3 DNA, as far as it was read: TGTGCCAGCAGTGGGGGACTGGGGGGGCTTGCT.

A few counts support this clone. Gene names denote mouse genes. Read sequence stops 4 residues before the CDR3 end, and the germline J gene provides the missing end. The J gene is TRBJ2-2, the V gene TRBV5, with TRBD2 matching 11 bases. V was clipped by 1 base and J by 6 bases; unmatched bases: 4. Germline V gives CDR1 LGHNA, CDR2 YNLKQL (reference sequence). The CDR3 runs to 16 residues. The CDR3 here is CASSQVGLGGPGQLYF. The DNA read from the CDR3 is TGTGCCAGCAGCCAAGTCGGACTGGGGGGCCCCGGG.

As for this clone: Gene labels here are mouse ones. The CDR3 is cut off 4 residues early in the read; its end comes from the germline J gene. The rearrangement uses TRBV1 and TRBJ2-3; 10 bases align to TRBD2. The germline gives CDR1 NSQYPW, CDR2 LRSPGD (reference sequence). V shed 3 bases and J 0 bases; nucleotides not matched to a gene: 6. CDR3 length equals 17 residues. The CDR3 spells CTCSAPGLGNSAETLYF. The CDR3 bases that were read are TGCACCTGCAGTGCCCCGGGACTGGGGAATAGTGCAGAA.

About this clone: The germline and genes are mouse ones. The read terminates 4 residues ahead of where the CDR3 ends, so the germline J gene completes it. This sequence joins TRBV1 and TRBJ2-7; the D gene is possibly TRBD1 (6 bases). V was cut by 1 base and J by 2 bases, with 9 bases left in between. CDR3 length: 14 amino acids. Germline V gives CDR1 NSQYPW, CDR2 LRSPGD (reference sequence). The CDR3 spells CTCSAAGTPYEQYF. The sequenced CDR3 bases are TGCACCTGCAGTGCAGCCGGGACACCCTAT.

This clone was counted ten times or more. Mouse names are used for the genes. The read terminates 4 residues ahead of where the CDR3 ends, so the germline J gene completes it. Other nucleotide sequences from this sample produce the same CDR3. This rearrangement joins TRBV17 to TRBJ2-2; D might be TRBD1 (5 bases). The CDR3 spans 14 residues. V lost 3 bases and J lost 1, with 6 bases in between. Germline values: CDR1 MNHDT, CDR2 YYDKIL. The CDR3 bases that were read are TGTGCTAGCAGTAGGACAGTAAACACCGGG. Its translation is CASSRTVNTG. From start to end, the CDR3 is CASSRTVNTGQLYF.

Regarding this clone: Gene names denote mouse genes. From the germline J gene comes the end of the CDR3, since the read stops 4 residues before it. This chain joins TRBV13-3 and TRBJ1-1; the D is unclear. The CDR3 runs 13 residues. Germline CDR1 reads NNHDY; CDR2 reads SYVADS. The V end lost 1 base, the J end lost 1 base, and 5 bases lay between the germline ends. The sequenced part of the CDR3 DNA is TGTGCCAGCAGTGATTTCAAAAACACA. Amino acids: CASSDFKNT. The whole CDR3 sequence reads CASSDFKNTEVFF.

Notes on this clone: Gene names and germline refer to mouse. The read gets to within 4 residues of the CDR3 end, and the germline J gene fills in the rest. V usage is TRBV5 and J usage is TRBJ2-7; the D is unclear. The germline CDR1 and CDR2 sequences are LGHNA and YNLKQL (reference sequence). Trimming removed 1 base from V and 3 bases from J, with 7 bases in between. CDR3 length: 13 amino acids. This chain's CDR3 is CASSQAADYEQYF. The CDR3 bases that were read are TGTGCCAGCAGCCAAGCAGCAGACTAT.

This clone was detected a few times. Genes here carry mouse names. The sequenced fragment ends 4 residues before the CDR3 boundary, so the rest is inferred from the germline J gene. V is TRBV13-2 and J is TRBJ1-2; 11 nucleotides agree with TRBD1. Looked up from germline, CDR1 is NNHNN and CDR2 is SYGAGS (reference sequence). Germline trimming cut 2 bases from V and 1 base from J; bases unmatched to any gene: 4. The CDR3 sequence is 16 residues long. The sequenced CDR3 bases are TGTGCCAGCGGTGACCCGGGACAGGGGGGAAACTCC. Translation: CASGDPGQGGNS. The whole CDR3 protein is CASGDPGQGGNSDYTF.

About this clone: Since a much larger clone is just one base distant, this may be a read error. Mouse gene names apply. The read stops 4 residues short of the end of the CDR3; the missing end is completed from the germline J gene. Other DNA sequences within the sample encode an identical CDR3. V gene TRBV19 combines with J gene TRBJ2-7; 7 nucleotides align to TRBD1. V lost 5 bases and J lost 3; bases outside the gene matches: 2. The CDR3 has 12 residues. Germline V lookup: CDR1 FNHDT, CDR2 SITEND (reference sequence). The CDR3 sequence: CASRRDSYEQYF. Partial CDR3 DNA: TGTGCCAGCAGGCGGGACAGCTAT.

Note on this clone: The gene names here belong to mouse. From the germline J gene comes the end of the CDR3, since the read stops 4 residues before it. The chain employs TRBV13-1 and TRBJ2-4, with D tentatively TRBD1 (5 bases). The CDR3 has 14 amino acids. The ends were cut back, 6 bases at V and 3 bases at J, with 14 bases in the middle. Germline V gene data show CDR1 as NSHNY and CDR2 as SYGAGN. The CDR3 DNA, read in part, is TGTGCCAGCATTTCTCAGGGAGGACAAAAC. This gives the protein CASISQGGQN. In full, the CDR3 reads CASISQGGQNTLYF.

In regard to this clone: Here the gene names and germline are mouse. The CDR3 goes on 4 residues after the read ends, and that part is filled in from the germline J gene. V is TRBV13-1 and J is TRBJ2-3; weak D call: TRBD2 (5 bases). Germline-derived CDR1 and CDR2 are NSHNY and SYGAGN. Trimming took off 5 bases at V and 0 bases at J, with 13 bases between the two ends. The CDR3 totals 15 residues. This CDR3 reads CASSPLGASAETLYF. Partial CDR3 DNA: TGTGCCAGCAGCCCTCTGGGTGCTAGTGCAGAA.

A few counts support this clone. Gene names follow the mouse nomenclature. The sequence runs out 4 residues before the end of the CDR3; the remainder is reconstructed from the germline J gene. V gene TRBV13-1 combines with J gene TRBJ1-2; weak D call: TRBD1 (5 bases). Trimming cost V 2 bases and J 1 base, with 9 bases left between them. The V gene's germline CDR1 is NSHNY and CDR2 SYGAGN. This CDR3 spans 14 amino acids. The CDR3 is CASSEGQRNSDYTF. The covered CDR3 bases are TGTGCCAGCAGTGAAGGACAAAGAAACTCC.

Comment on this clone: Gene labels here are mouse ones. The part of the CDR3 DNA that was read is TGCACCTGCAGTGGAACTGGGGGGGCGCCT. It codes for CTCSGTGGAP. The complete CDR3 reads CTCSGTGGAPEQFF. V gene TRBV1 combines with J gene TRBJ2-1; the match to TRBD2 covers 11 bases. The observed sequence ends 4 residues before the CDR3 terminus, with the missing tail filled in from the germline J gene. This CDR3 comprises 14 residues. CDR1 is NSQYPW, CDR2 LRSPGD, per germline (reference sequence).

This clone was found a few times. Gene names and germline match the mouse. The read stops 4 residues short of the end of the CDR3; the missing end is completed from the germline J gene. V is TRBV13-3 and J is TRBJ2-5, with D unclear. The CDR3 has 13 amino acids. Trimming stripped 1 base from V and 2 bases from J, with 5 bases between. CDR1 is NNHDY, CDR2 SYVADS, per germline. The CDR3 protein is CASSDYSQDTQYF. Partial CDR3 DNA: TGTGCCAGCAGTGATTACAGCCAAGAC. Full variable domain (remainder filled in from reference TRBV13-3 and TRBJ2-5): EAAVTQSPRSKVAVTGGKVTLSCHQTNNHDYMYWYRQDTGHGLRLIHYSYVADSTEKGDIPDGYKASRPSQENFSLILELASLSQTAVYFCASSDYSQDTQYFGPGTRLLVL.